The entry below describes one T cell receptor beta chain. Antigen: not known. The data belong to a study of CD8 T cells in ankylosing spondylitis. Study findings and constraints: Apparently characteristic of ankylosing spondylitis blood was a TCR beta motif (about eight highly homologous variants). Earlier work had already found some motif variants in reactive arthritis synovial fluid and blood. CD8+ cells made up the disease-linked clones, which were relatively rare in peripheral blood. Matched ankylosing spondylitis synovial fluid reportedly showed significant enrichment of disease-linked clones.

The germline V gene encodes CDR1 SGDLS and CDR2 YYNGEE. The CDR3 is 15 residues long. V lost 4 bases, J lost 10 bases, and 21 bases lay in between. Preparation of TCR beta libraries was done by quantitative 5'-RACE with molecular barcodes. TCRdb independently ran MiXCR on the 5' RACE reads; one entry per CDR3 protein. The data hold roughly 400,000 distinct CDR3 sequences, with 20% to 25% observed a single time. Sequenced sample: blood, either unsorted or a sorted T cell fraction (not recorded which). V is TRBV9 and J is TRBJ2-1; D is perhaps TRBD1 or TRBD2 (5 bases each). The origin of this receptor is a male donor with ankylosing spondylitis. The CDR3: CASSPISGTPREQFF. The CDR3 DNA reads TGTGCCAGCAGCCCAATTTCCGGGACCCCCAGGGAGCAGTTCTTC.